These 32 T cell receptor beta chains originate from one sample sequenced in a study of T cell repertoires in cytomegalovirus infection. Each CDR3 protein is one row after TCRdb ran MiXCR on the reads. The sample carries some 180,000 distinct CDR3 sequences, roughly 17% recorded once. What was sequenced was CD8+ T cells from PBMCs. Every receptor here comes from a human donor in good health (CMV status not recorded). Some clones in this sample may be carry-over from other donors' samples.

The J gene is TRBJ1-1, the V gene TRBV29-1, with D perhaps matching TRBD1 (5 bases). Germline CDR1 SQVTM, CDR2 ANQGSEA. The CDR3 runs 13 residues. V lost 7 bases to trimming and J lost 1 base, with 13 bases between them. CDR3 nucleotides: TGCAGCGCCGGGGGACTGAGGAACACTGAAGCTTTCTTT. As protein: CSAGGLRNTEAFF.

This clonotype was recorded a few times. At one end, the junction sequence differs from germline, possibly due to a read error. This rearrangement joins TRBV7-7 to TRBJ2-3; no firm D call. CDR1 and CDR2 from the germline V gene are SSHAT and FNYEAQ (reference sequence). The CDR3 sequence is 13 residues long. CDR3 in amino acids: CASSFDRTDTQYF. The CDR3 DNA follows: TGTGCTAGCAGCTTTGACCGCACAGATACGCAGTATTTT. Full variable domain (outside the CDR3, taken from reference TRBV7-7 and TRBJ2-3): GAGVSQSPRYKVTKRGQDVTLRCDPISSHATLYWYQQALGQGPEFLTYFNYEAQPDKSGLPSDRFSAERPEGSISTLTIQRTEQRDSAMYRCASSFDRTDTQYFGPGTRLTVL.

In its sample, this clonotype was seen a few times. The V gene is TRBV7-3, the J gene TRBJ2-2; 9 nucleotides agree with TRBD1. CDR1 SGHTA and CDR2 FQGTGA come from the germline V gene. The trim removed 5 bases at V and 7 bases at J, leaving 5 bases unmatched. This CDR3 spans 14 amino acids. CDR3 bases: TGTGCCAGCAGCGTTACAGGGGGCGGCGGGGAGCTGTTTTTT. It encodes CASSVTGGGGELFF.

The CDR3 here is CASSGRGNYNEQFF. CDR3 DNA sequence: TGTGCCAGCAGCGGCAGGGGAAACTACAATGAGCAGTTCTTC. The chain uses TRBV11-2 and TRBJ2-1; possible D gene TRBD1, 6 bases. Germline assignment: CDR1 SGHAT and CDR2 FQNNGV. The V gene lost 5 bases and the J gene lost 3 bases, with 11 bases spanning the gap. The CDR3 runs to 14 residues.

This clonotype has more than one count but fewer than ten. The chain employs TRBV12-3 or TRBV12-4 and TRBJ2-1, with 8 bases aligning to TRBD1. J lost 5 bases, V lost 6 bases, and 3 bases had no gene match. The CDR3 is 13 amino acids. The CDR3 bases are TGTGCCAGCAGCCTGGGACAGGACAATGAGCAGTTCTTC. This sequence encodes CASSLGQDNEQFF.

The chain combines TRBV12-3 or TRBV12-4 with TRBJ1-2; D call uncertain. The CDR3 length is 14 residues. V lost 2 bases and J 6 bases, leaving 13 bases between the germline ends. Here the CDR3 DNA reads TGTGCCAGCAGTTTATTAGGGTCAAGGCATGGCTACACCTTC. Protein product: CASSLLGSRHGYTF.

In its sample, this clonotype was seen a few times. CDR3 sequence reads: CASSLQQGTRDGYTF. CDR3 DNA sequence: TGTGCCAGCAGTTTACAACAGGGGACAAGGGATGGCTACACCTTC. This chain links TRBV28 with TRBJ1-2; 7 bases fit TRBD1. This CDR3 has 15 amino acids. Per germline, CDR1 MDHEN and CDR2 SYDVKM. The ends lost 2 bases at V and 6 bases at J; junction bases unmatched: 9.

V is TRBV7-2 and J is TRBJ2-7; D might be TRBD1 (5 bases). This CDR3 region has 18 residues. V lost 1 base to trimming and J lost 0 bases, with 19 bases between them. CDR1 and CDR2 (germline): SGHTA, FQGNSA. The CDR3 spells CASSLDTPQGEPSYEQYF. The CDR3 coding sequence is TGTGCCAGCAGCTTAGATACCCCCCAAGGGGAACCCTCCTACGAGCAGTACTTC.

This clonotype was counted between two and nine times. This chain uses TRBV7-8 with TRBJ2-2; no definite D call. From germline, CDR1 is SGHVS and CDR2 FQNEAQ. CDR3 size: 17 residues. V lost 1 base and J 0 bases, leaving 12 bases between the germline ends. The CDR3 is CASSLVFAGANTGELFF. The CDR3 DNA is TGTGCCAGCAGCTTAGTATTCGCAGGCGCGAACACCGGGGAGCTGTTTTTT.

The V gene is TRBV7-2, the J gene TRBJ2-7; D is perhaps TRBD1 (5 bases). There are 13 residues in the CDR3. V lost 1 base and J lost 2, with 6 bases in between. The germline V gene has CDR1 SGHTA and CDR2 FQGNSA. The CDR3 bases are TGTGCCAGCAGCTTAGTACAGGCCTACGAGCAGTACTTC. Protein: CASSLVQAYEQYF.

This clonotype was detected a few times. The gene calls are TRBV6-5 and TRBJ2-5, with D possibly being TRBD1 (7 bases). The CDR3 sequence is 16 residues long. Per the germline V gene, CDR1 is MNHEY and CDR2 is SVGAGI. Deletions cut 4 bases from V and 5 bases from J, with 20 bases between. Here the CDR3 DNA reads TGTGCCAGCAGTTTCAACTACACAGGGGACTGGGAGACCCAGTACTTC. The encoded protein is CASSFNYTGDWETQYF.

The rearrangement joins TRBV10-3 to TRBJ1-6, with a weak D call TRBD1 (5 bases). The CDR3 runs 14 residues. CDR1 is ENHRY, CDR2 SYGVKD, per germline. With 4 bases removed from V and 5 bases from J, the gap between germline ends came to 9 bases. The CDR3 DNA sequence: TGTGCCATCAGTGCGGCGGACAATAATTCACCCCTCCACTTT. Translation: CAISAADNNSPLHF.

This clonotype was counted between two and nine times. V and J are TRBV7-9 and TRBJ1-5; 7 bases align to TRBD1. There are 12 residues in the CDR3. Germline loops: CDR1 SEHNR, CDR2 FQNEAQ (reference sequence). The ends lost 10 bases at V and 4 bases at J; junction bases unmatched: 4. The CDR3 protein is CATGTANQPQHF. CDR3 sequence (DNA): TGTGCCACCGGGACAGCAAATCAGCCCCAGCATTTT.

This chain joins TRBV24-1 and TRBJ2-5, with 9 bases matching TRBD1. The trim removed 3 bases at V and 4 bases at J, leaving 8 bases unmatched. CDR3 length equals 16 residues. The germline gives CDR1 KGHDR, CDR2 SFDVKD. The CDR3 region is CATSDRQGVRRETQYF. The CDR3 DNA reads TGTGCCACCAGTGATAGACAGGGGGTGAGGAGAGAGACCCAGTACTTC.

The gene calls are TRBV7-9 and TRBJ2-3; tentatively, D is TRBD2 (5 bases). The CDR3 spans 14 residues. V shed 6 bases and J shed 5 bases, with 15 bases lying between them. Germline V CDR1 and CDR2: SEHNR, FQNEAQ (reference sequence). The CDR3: CASRFRAEGDTQYF. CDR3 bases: TGTGCCAGCAGATTCCGGGCCGAGGGAGATACGCAGTATTTT.

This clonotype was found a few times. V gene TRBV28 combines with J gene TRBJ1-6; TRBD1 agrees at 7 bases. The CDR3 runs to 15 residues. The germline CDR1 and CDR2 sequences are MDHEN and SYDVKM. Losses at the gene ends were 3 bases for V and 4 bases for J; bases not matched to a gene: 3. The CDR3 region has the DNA TGTGCCAGCAGTTTCTCGACAGGGTATAATTCACCCCTCCACTTT. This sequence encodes CASSFSTGYNSPLHF.

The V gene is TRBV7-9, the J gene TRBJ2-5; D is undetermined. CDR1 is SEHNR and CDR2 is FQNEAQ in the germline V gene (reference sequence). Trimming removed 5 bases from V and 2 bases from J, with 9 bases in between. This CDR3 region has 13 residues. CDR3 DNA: TGTGCCAGCAGCCCGGACCGGCAAGAGACCCAGTACTTC. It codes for CASSPDRQETQYF.

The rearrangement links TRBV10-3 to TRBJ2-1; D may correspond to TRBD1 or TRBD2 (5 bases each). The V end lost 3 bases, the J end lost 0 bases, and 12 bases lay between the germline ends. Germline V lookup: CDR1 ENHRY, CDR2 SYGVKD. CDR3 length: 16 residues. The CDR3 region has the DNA TGTGCCATCAGTGATCCCGGGACCATCTCCTACAATGAGCAGTTCTTC. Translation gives CAISDPGTISYNEQFF.

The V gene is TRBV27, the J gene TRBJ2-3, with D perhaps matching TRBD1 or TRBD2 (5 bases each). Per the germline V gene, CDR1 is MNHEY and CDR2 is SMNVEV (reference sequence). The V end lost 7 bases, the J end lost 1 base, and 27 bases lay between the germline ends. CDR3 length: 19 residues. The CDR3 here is CASTQSGRPGPPCTDTQYF. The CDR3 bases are TGTGCCAGCACCCAATCAGGTCGTCCGGGGCCGCCTTGCACAGATACGCAGTATTTT.

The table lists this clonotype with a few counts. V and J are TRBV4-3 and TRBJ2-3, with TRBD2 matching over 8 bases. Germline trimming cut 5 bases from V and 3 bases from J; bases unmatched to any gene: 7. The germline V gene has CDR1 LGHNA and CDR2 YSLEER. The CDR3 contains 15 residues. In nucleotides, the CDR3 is TGCGCCAGCAGCGGCCAGCGGGGGAGGACAGATACGCAGTATTTT. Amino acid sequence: CASSGQRGRTDTQYF.

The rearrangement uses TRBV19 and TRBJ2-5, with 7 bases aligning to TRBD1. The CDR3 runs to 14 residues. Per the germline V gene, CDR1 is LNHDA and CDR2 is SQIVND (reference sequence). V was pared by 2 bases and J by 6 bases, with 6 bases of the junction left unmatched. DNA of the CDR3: TGTGCCAGTAGTATAACAGGGGAGAGAAAGACCCAGTACTTC. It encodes CASSITGERKTQYF.

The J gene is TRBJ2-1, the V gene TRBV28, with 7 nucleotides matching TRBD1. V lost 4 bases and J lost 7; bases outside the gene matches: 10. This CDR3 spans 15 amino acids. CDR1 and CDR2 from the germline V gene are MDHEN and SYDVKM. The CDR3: CASSSDRDNINEQFF. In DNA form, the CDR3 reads TGTGCCAGCAGTTCAGACAGGGATAATATAAATGAGCAGTTCTTC.

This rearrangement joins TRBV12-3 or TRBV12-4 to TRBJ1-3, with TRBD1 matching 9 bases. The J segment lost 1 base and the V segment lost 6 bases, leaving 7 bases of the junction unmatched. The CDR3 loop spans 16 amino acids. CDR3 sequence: CASRPGQGKSGNTIYF. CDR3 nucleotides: TGTGCCAGCAGACCGGGACAGGGAAAATCTGGAAACACCATATATTTT.

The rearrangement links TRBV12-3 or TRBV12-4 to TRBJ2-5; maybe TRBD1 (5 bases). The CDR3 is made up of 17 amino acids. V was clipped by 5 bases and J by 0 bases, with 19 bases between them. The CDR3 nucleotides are TGTGCCAGCAGTCCCCCTGGCAGGGCCCTTTACCAAGAGACCCAGTACTTC. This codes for CASSPPGRALYQETQYF.

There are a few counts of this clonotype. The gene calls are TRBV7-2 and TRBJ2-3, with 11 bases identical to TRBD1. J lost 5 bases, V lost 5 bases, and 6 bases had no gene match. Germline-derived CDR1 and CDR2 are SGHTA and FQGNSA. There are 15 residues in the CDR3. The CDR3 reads CASSRTGGAGDTQYF. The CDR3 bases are TGTGCCAGCAGCCGGACAGGGGGCGCGGGAGATACGCAGTATTTT.

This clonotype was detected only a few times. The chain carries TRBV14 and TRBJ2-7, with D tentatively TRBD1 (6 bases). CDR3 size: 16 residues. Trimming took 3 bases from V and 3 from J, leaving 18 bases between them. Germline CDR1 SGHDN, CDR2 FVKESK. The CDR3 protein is CASSHPTGPAGYEQYF. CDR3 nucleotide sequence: TGTGCCAGCAGCCATCCTACAGGGCCGGCGGGCTACGAGCAGTACTTC.

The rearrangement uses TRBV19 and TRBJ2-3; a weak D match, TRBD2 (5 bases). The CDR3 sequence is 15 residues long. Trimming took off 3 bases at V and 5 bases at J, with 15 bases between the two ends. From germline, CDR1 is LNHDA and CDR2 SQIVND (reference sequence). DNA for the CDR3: TGTGCCAGTAGTATTAAGGCCCGGAGCGGAGATACGCAGTATTTT. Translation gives CASSIKARSGDTQYF.

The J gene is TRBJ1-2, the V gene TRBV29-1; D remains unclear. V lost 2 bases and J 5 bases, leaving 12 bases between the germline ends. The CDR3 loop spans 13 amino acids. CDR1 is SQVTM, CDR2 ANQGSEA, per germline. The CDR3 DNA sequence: TGCAGCGTTGAACATCGCCTGGGGTATGGCTACACCTTC. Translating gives CSVEHRLGYGYTF.

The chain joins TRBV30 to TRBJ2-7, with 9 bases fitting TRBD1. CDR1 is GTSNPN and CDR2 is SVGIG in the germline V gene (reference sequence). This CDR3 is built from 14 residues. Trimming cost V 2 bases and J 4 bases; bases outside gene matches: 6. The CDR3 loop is CAWSIDRGSYEQYF. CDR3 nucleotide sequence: TGTGCCTGGAGTATAGACAGGGGGTCGTACGAGCAGTACTTC.

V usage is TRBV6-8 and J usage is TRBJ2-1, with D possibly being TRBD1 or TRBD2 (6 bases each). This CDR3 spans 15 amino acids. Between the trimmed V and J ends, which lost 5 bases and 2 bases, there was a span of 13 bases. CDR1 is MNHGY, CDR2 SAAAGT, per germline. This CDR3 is CASSTAGGPYNEQFF. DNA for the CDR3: TGTGCCAGCAGTACTGCTGGGGGGCCCTACAATGAGCAGTTCTTC.

The CDR3 DNA follows: TGCAGTGCTAGAGGAAAGGAAGGCTACTATGGCTACACCTTC. Translated, it gives CSARGKEGYYGYTF. The rearrangement links TRBV20-1 to TRBJ1-2; D unclear. The CDR3 runs 14 residues. Germline V gene lookup returns CDR1 DFQATT and CDR2 SNEGSKA (reference sequence). Trimming took off 1 base at V and 3 bases at J, with 12 bases between the two ends.

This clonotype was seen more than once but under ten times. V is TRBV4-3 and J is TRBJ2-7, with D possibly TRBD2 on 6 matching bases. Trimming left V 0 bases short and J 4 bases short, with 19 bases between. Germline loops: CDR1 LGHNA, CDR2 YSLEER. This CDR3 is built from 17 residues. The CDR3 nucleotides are TGCGCCAGCAGCCAAGATCCGGGCGGGACGAGCTCGTACGAGCAGTACTTC. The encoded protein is CASSQDPGGTSSYEQYF.